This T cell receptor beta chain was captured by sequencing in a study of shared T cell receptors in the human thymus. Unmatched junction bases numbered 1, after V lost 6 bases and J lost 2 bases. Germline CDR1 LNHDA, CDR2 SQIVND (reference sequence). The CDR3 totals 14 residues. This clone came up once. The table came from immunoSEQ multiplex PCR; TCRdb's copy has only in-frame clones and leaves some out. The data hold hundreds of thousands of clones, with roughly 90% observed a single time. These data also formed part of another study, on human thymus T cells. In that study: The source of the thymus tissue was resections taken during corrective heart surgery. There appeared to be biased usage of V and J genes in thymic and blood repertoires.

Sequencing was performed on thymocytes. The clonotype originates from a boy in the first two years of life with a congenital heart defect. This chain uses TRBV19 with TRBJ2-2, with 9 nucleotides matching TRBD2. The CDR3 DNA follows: TGTGCCAGTAGCGGGACTAGCAACACCGGGGAGCTGTTTTTT. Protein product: CASSGTSNTGELFF.